The 5 T cell receptor beta chains below all came from one sample that was sequenced in a study of blood T cell repertoires in COVID-19. Clones were read by immunoSEQ multiplex PCR, and TCRdb kept only the in-frame ones, dropping some. In the table there are about 100,000 clones, more than 85% of which are singletons. The sequenced material came from peripheral blood. The receptors were gathered from a man aged 45-60 years with active COVID-19.

The chain employs TRBV5-1 and TRBJ1-1; D not certain. V lost 4 bases and J lost 0, with 7 bases in between. The CDR3 totals 13 residues. Germline-derived CDR1 and CDR2 are SGHRS and YFSETQ. The CDR3 loop reads CASSQLMNTEAFF. Written as DNA, the CDR3 is TGCGCCAGCAGCCAACTAATGAACACTGAAGCTTTCTTT.

The V and J genes are TRBV27 and TRBJ1-6; 9 positions match TRBD1. The germline V gene has CDR1 MNHEY and CDR2 SMNVEV (reference sequence). V was pared by 4 bases and J by 7 bases, with 2 bases of the junction left unmatched. CDR3 length: 14 residues. In DNA, the CDR3 is TGTGCCAGCAGTTCAGACAGGGGGAATTCACCCCTCCACTTT. Translation gives CASSSDRGNSPLHF.

This clone showed up just once. The chain carries TRBV18 and TRBJ1-1, with TRBD1 matching 7 bases. Germline V gene sequence: CDR1 KGHSH, CDR2 LQKENI. This CDR3 comprises 14 residues. J was trimmed by 5 bases and V by 3 bases; bases with no gene match: 6. The CDR3 spells CASSPQGESTEAFF. DNA for the CDR3: TGTGCCAGCTCACCGCAGGGGGAGAGTACTGAAGCTTTCTTT.

The chain is built from TRBV30 and TRBJ2-3; D perhaps matches TRBD1 (5 bases). In germline, CDR1 is GTSNPN, CDR2 SVGIG (reference sequence). The CDR3 totals 16 residues. The V end lost 0 bases, the J end lost 11 bases, and 24 bases lay between the germline ends. For the CDR3, the DNA is TGTGCCTGGAGTGTAAAGTTGGGGCAGGGAAACCTAGTGCAGTATTTT. Translation gives CAWSVKLGQGNLVQYF.

The CDR3 region has the DNA TGCGCCAGCAGCCAAGATAGGGCAGGGACTAATGAAAAACTGTTTTTT. Its translation is CASSQDRAGTNEKLFF. V and J are TRBV4-1 and TRBJ1-4; weak D call: TRBD1 (5 bases). The germline V gene encodes CDR1 MGHRA and CDR2 YSYEKL. With 0 bases removed from V and 2 bases from J, the gap between germline ends came to 10 bases. This CDR3 contains 16 residues.